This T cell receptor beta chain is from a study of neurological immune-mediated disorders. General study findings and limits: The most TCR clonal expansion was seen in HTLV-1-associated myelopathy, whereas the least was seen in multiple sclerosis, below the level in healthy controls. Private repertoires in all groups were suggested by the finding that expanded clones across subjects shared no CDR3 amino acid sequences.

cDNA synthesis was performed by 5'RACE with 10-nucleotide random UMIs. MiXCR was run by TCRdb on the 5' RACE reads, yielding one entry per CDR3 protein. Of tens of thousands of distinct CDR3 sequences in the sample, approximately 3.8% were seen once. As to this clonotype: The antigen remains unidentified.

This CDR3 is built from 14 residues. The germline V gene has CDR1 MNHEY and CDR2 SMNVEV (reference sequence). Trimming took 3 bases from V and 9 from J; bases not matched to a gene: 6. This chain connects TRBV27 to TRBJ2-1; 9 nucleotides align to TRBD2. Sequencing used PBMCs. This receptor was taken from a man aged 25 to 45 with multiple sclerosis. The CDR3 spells CASSFAGGPREQFF. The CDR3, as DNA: TGTGCCAGCAGTTTTGCGGGGGGGCCTCGTGAGCAGTTCTTC.